The following is a T cell receptor beta chain sequence with its context. Its cognate antigen is unknown. This entry belongs to a study of memory CD4+ T cells and cytomegalovirus serostatus. In the study overall: Of the healthy Belgian adults, 9 or 10 were CMV seropositive and 24 seronegative.

Deletions cut 6 bases from V and 1 base from J, with 12 bases between. Germline CDR1 MNHNY, CDR2 SVGAGI (reference sequence). This CDR3 has 15 amino acids. Only in-frame clones appear in the TCRdb table, and some are missing; sequencing was by immunoSEQ multiplex PCR. Of tens of thousands of clones listed, more than 65% are singletons. Whole-study findings and limits: A US-trained random forest predicted CMV serostatus with median AUC 0.91.

The sort gate was single viable CD3+CD4+CD8-CD45RO+ cells for memory CD4+ T cells. CD4+ T cells were isolated by positive magnetic selection. The receptor was derived from an adult in good health and CMV-seronegative. Sequences were obtained from memory CD4+ T cells from blood. This sequence joins TRBV6-6 and TRBJ2-2; D gene ambiguous. CDR3 region: CASSPIPMNTGELFF. DNA for the CDR3: TGTGCCAGCAGCCCGATCCCCATGAACACCGGGGAGCTGTTTTTT.